This T cell receptor (beta chain) was profiled in a study of blood T cell repertoires in COVID-19. Across the study: PBMCs, B-cell-depleted T cells, or T cells provided the cDNA or gDNA that made up the material.

Clones were read by immunoSEQ multiplex PCR, and TCRdb kept only the in-frame ones, dropping some. The sample has under 85,000 clones, about 89% seen once. The CDR3 contains 16 residues. V shed 10 bases and J 7 bases; nucleotides not matched to a gene: 18. Germline CDR1 and CDR2: LNHDA and SQIVND (reference sequence). The J gene is TRBJ2-1, the V gene TRBV19; 8 bases agree with TRBD2. Sequenced material: peripheral blood. This receptor was obtained from a man aged 65 to 85 with active or convalescent COVID-19. CDR3 in amino acids: CATKGSSGSRGNEQFF. The CDR3 DNA follows: TGTGCCACCAAAGGGTCGAGCGGGAGCCGGGGGAATGAGCAGTTCTTC.